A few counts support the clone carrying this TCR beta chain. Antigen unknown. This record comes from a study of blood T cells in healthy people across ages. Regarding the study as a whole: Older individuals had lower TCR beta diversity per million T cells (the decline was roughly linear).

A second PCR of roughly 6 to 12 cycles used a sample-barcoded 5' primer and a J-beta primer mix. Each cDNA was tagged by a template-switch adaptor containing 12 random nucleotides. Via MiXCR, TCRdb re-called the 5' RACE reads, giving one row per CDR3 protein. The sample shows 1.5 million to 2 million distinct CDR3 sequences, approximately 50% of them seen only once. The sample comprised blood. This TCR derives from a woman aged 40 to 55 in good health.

Here the CDR3 DNA reads TGCAGTGCTAGTCCGGGGGGCGCGTACAATGAGCAGTTCTTC. This encodes CSASPGGAYNEQFF. The genes are TRBV20-1 and TRBJ2-1; possible D gene TRBD2, 7 bases. In germline, CDR1 is DFQATT, CDR2 SNEGSKA (reference sequence). The V and J ends lost 3 bases and 4 bases respectively, with 13 bases between them. This CDR3 region has 14 residues.